The TCR beta chain described here comes from a study of PD-1 blockade in classical Hodgkin lymphoma. CDR1 is SGHAT and CDR2 is FQNNGV in the germline V gene. The CDR3 runs 12 residues. Trimming removed 4 bases from V and 5 bases from J, with 8 bases in between. Study-level findings and limits: By cycle point C4D1, TCR diversity had risen significantly in CD4+ cells (but not CD8+ cells). Complete responders had baseline diversity similar to newly diagnosed patients.

In regard to this clone: Its antigen remains unknown.

Every patient experienced relapse after autologous stem cell transplantation, and brentuximab vedotin exposure varied. The assay was immunoSEQ multiplex PCR, and TCRdb's table has in-frame clones only and misses some. The sample lists some 60,000 clones, 80% to 90% seen once, with about 15% in the top ten. This rearrangement joins TRBV11-2 to TRBJ1-1; D perhaps matches TRBD1 (6 bases). The input for sequencing was peripheral blood mononuclear cells (PBMCs), taken at baseline. This receptor was identified in a human donor with classical Hodgkin lymphoma. This CDR3 is CASSYDRTEAFF. CDR3 nucleotide sequence: TGTGCCAGCAGCTATGACAGGACTGAAGCTTTCTTT.